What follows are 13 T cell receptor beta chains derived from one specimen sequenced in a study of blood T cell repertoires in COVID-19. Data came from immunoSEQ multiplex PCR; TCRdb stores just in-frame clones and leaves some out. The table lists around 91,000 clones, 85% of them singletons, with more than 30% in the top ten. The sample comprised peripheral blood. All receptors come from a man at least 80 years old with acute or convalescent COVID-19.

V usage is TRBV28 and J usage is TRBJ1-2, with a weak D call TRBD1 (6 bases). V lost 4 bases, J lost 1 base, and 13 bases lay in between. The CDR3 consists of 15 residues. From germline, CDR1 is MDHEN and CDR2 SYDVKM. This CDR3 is CASSYQGGDNYGYTF. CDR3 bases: TGTGCCAGCAGTTATCAAGGGGGAGATAACTATGGCTACACCTTC.

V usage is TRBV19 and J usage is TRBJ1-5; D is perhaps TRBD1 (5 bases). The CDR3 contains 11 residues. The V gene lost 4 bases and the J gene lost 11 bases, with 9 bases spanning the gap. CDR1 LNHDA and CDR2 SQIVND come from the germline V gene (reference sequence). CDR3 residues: CASSNRGTQHF. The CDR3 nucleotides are TGTGCCAGTAGTAACCGGGGGACCCAGCATTTT.

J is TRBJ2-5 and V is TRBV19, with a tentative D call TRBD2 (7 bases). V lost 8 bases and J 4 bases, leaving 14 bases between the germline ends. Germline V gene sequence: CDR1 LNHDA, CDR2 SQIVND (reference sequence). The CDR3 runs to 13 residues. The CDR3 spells CASAVGGRETQYF. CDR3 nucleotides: TGTGCCAGTGCCGTGGGGGGGCGAGAGACCCAGTACTTC.

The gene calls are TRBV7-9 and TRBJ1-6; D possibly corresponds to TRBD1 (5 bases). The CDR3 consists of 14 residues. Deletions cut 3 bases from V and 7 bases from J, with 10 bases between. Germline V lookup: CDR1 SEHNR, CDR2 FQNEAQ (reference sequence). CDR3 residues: CASSFGGRNSPLHF. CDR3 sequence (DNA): TGTGCCAGCAGCTTCGGGGGTAGGAATTCACCCCTCCACTTT. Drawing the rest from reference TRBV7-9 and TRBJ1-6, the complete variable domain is DTGVSQNPRHKITKRGQNVTFRCDPISEHNRLYWYRQTLGQGPEFLTYFQNEAQLEKSRLLSDRFSAERPKGSFSTLEIQRTEQGDSAMYLCASSFGGRNSPLHFGNGTRLTVT.

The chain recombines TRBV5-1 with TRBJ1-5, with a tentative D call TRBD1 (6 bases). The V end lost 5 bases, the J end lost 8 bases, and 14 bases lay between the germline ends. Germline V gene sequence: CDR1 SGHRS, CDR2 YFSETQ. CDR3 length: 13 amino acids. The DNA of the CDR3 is TGCGCCAGCAGTCGACAGGTCGGGGAGCCCCAGCATTTT. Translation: CASSRQVGEPQHF.

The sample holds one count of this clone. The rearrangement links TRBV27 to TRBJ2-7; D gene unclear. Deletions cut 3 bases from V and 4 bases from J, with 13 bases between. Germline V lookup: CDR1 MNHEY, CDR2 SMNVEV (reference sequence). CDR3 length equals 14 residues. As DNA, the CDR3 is TGTGCCAGCAGTTTGGCCAGTGGGCCATACGAGCAGTACTTC. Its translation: CASSLASGPYEQYF.

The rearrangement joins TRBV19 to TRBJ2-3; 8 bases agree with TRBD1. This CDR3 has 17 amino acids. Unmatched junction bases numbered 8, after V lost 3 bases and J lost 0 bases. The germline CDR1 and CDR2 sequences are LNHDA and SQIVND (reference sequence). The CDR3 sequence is CASSIHRTGPSTDTQYF. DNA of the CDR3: TGTGCCAGTAGTATCCACAGGACAGGGCCCAGCACAGATACGCAGTATTTT.

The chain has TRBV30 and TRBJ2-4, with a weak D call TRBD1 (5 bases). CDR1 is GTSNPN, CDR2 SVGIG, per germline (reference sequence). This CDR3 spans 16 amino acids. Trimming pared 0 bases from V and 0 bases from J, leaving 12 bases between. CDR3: CAWSVQSGLAKNIQYF. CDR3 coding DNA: TGTGCCTGGAGTGTACAGTCAGGGCTAGCCAAAAACATTCAGTACTTC.

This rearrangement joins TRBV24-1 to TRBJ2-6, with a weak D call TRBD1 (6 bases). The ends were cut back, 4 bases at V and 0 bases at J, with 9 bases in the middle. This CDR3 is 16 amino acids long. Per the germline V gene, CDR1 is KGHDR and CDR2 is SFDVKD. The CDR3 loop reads CATSELDSSGANVLTF. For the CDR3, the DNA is TGTGCCACCAGTGAACTGGACAGCTCTGGGGCCAACGTCCTGACTTTC.

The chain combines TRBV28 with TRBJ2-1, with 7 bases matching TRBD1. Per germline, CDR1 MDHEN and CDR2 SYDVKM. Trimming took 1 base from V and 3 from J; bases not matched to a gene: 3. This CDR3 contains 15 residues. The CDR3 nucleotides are TGTGCCAGCAGTTTATCGTGGACAGGCTACAATGAGCAGTTCTTC. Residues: CASSLSWTGYNEQFF.

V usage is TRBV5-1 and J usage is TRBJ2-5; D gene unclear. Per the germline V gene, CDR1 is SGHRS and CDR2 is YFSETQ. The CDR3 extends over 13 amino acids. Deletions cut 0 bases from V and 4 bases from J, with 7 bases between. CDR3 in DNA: TGCGCCAGCAGCTTGGCATTGCGAGAGACCCAGTACTTC. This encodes CASSLALRETQYF.

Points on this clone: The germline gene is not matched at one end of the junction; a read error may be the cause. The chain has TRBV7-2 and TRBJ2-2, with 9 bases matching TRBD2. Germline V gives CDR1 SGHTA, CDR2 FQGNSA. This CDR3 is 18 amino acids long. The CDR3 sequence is CASSLAGGRASWRGELFF. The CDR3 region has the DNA TGTGCCAGCAGCCTAGCGGGCGGGAGGGCCTCATGGCGCGGGGAGCTGTTTTTT.

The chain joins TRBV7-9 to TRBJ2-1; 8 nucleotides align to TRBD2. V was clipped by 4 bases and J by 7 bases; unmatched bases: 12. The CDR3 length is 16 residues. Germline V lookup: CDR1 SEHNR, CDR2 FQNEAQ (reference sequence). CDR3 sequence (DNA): TGTGCCAGCAGCTCCCACCGGGCTAGCGGGCGGAATGAGCAGTTCTTC. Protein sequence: CASSSHRASGRNEQFF.